A single sample gave rise to the 22 T cell receptor beta chains below, sequenced in a study of blood T cells in healthy people across ages. Together with a sample-barcoded 5' primer, a J-beta primer mix was included in a second PCR lasting roughly 6 to 12 cycles. Using its own MiXCR run on the 5' RACE reads, TCRdb lists one record per CDR3 protein. The data show about 1.7 million distinct CDR3 sequences, over 25% seen once. Sequenced input: blood. All receptors come from a woman under 40 in good health.

The chain joins TRBV4-3 to TRBJ2-6; 8 nucleotides agree with TRBD1. The CDR3 extends over 20 amino acids. CDR1 is LGHNA, CDR2 YSLEER, per germline. J was trimmed by 2 bases and V by 0 bases; bases with no gene match: 12. CDR3 DNA sequence: TGCGCCAGCAGCCAAGAAAGATTCAGGGGGCTTTTTACTGGGGCCAACGTCCTGACTTTC. Translation gives CASSQERFRGLFTGANVLTF.

This clonotype occurred a few times. The gene calls are TRBV24-1 and TRBJ2-1; D perhaps matches TRBD2 (6 bases). This CDR3 comprises 15 residues. The V end lost 4 bases, the J end lost 7 bases, and 16 bases lay between the germline ends. Per germline, CDR1 KGHDR and CDR2 SFDVKD. CDR3 loop: CATSDSKLAQNEQFF. CDR3 nucleotides: TGTGCCACCAGTGACTCAAAACTAGCACAAAATGAGCAGTTCTTC.

The rearrangement joins TRBV12-3 or TRBV12-4 to TRBJ1-5; D is undetermined. The CDR3 spans 15 residues. Trimming shortened V by 2 bases and J by 2 bases, and 10 bases separated the two germline ends. The CDR3 is CASSLFVGGNQPQHF. The CDR3 DNA sequence: TGTGCCAGCAGTTTATTCGTCGGGGGCAATCAGCCCCAGCATTTT.

The gene calls are TRBV6-5 and TRBJ2-1; the D gene is possibly TRBD2 (5 bases). This CDR3 spans 14 amino acids. CDR1 and CDR2 from the germline V gene are MNHEY and SVGAGI. V lost 0 bases, J lost 8 bases, and 11 bases lay in between. In DNA, the CDR3 is TGTGCCAGCAGTTACTCGACCACCGGGGATGAGCAGTTCTTC. Encoded protein: CASSYSTTGDEQFF.

CDR3 DNA: TGTGCCAGCCGCTTCGGGCGGGGCAGGGGCTACACCTTC. It is translated as CASRFGRGRGYTF. The rearrangement joins TRBV2 to TRBJ1-2; D possibly corresponds to TRBD1 (5 bases). This CDR3 spans 13 amino acids. The V and J ends lost 8 bases and 8 bases respectively, with 18 bases between them. Germline CDR1 is SNHLY and CDR2 is FYNNEI.

The gene calls are TRBV29-1 and TRBJ1-1; TRBD1 agrees at 9 bases. Germline assignment: CDR1 SQVTM and CDR2 ANQGSEA. V trimming: 7 bases; J trimming: 3 bases; junction bases outside the gene matches: 9. The CDR3 has 14 amino acids. CDR3 protein: CSAARDREDTEAFF. CDR3 DNA sequence: TGCAGCGCGGCTCGGGACAGGGAGGACACTGAAGCTTTCTTT.

The V and J genes are TRBV2 and TRBJ2-5, with 9 bases aligning to TRBD1. CDR3 size: 15 residues. From germline, CDR1 is SNHLY and CDR2 FYNNEI. Unmatched junction bases numbered 11, after V lost 1 base and J lost 11 bases. The CDR3 is CASSEGTGDHNEQYF. CDR3 DNA: TGTGCCAGCAGTGAAGGGACAGGGGACCACAATGAGCAGTACTTC.

The chain recombines TRBV5-1 with TRBJ1-1; 7 nucleotides match TRBD1. Losses at the gene ends were 4 bases for V and 8 bases for J; bases not matched to a gene: 5. CDR3 length: 12 residues. Germline loops: CDR1 SGHRS, CDR2 YFSETQ. This CDR3 is CASSPTGQEAFF. CDR3 in DNA: TGCGCCAGCAGCCCAACGGGACAGGAAGCTTTCTTT.

Remarks on this clonotype: A single base separates this from a much larger clone, so it may be a read error. The gene calls are TRBV4-1 and TRBJ2-5; 8 bases fit TRBD2. The DNA matches TRBJ2-7 better at its end, which makes the J call doubtful. Germline CDR1 reads MGHRA; CDR2 reads YSYEKL. The length of the CDR3 is 16 residues. In nucleotides, the CDR3 is TGCGCCAGCAGCCAAGTAGCGGGGAGGCTATCCTACGAGCAGTACTTC. Translating gives CASSQVAGRLSYEQYF.

This clonotype was recorded many times. The chain employs TRBV6-5 and TRBJ2-7; D unresolved. Germline CDR1 reads MNHEY; CDR2 reads SVGAGI. This CDR3 has 14 residues. Trimming stripped 5 bases from V and 5 bases from J, with 16 bases between. This CDR3 reads CASSPRTPANEQYF. The DNA for the CDR3 is TGTGCCAGCAGTCCCCGGACGCCGGCCAACGAGCAGTACTTC.

In its sample, this clonotype was seen a few times. The V call is TRBV2, the J call TRBJ2-1; D gene ambiguous. This CDR3 spans 14 amino acids. In germline, CDR1 is SNHLY, CDR2 FYNNEI. V lost 3 bases and J lost 6, with 12 bases in between. CDR3 sequence (DNA): TGTGCCAGCAGTGAGGGCCTCCCGGGCAATGAGCAGTTCTTC. Amino acid sequence: CASSEGLPGNEQFF.

The V gene is TRBV5-1, the J gene TRBJ2-3, with a weak D call TRBD1 (6 bases). Per the germline V gene, CDR1 is SGHRS and CDR2 is YFSETQ. V was clipped by 4 bases and J by 5 bases, with 17 bases between them. The CDR3 consists of 15 residues. The CDR3 nucleotides are TGCGCCAGCAGCCTCCTCGGACAGCAGCAAGATACGCAGTATTTT. Encoded protein: CASSLLGQQQDTQYF.

This clonotype was detected many times. CDR3 residues: CSVDGGVGRTWETQYF. CDR3 sequence (DNA): TGCAGCGTTGACGGGGGGGTCGGACGGACGTGGGAGACCCAGTACTTC. The V call is TRBV29-1, the J call TRBJ2-5, with TRBD2 matching over 8 bases. Trimming cost V 3 bases and J 5 bases; bases outside gene matches: 14. The CDR3 length is 16 residues. Per germline, CDR1 SQVTM and CDR2 ANQGSEA.

Concerning this clonotype: This may come from a read error, since a much larger clone is one base off. V usage is TRBV12-3 or TRBV12-4 and J usage is TRBJ2-6; 8 bases are shared with TRBD2. The V gene end was trimmed by 8 bases and the J gene end by 6 bases; junction bases not matched to a gene: 6. This CDR3 comprises 14 residues. The CDR3, as DNA: TGTGCCAGCCCGCGGGAGGCCGAGGCCAACGTCCTGACTTTC. Protein sequence: CASPREAEANVLTF.

This clonotype appeared many times. The chain combines TRBV7-9 with TRBJ2-5; D uncertain. The CDR3 is 12 residues long. V dropped 2 bases and J dropped 4 bases, with 5 bases sitting between them. CDR1 is SEHNR and CDR2 is FQNEAQ in the germline V gene (reference sequence). CDR3 nucleotides: TGTGCCAGCAGCTTATTGTTAGAGACCCAGTACTTC. Protein product: CASSLLLETQYF.

The chain carries TRBV6-6 and TRBJ1-2; perhaps TRBD1 as D (5 bases). The germline V gene encodes CDR1 MNHNY and CDR2 SVGAGI (reference sequence). The ends were cut back, 2 bases at V and 3 bases at J, with 13 bases in the middle. The CDR3 runs 15 residues. The CDR3 nucleotides are TGTGCCAGCAGTTACGGCGGGGGAAGAGACTATGGCTACACCTTC. Protein: CASSYGGGRDYGYTF.

This chain's CDR3 is CSARDPGGLYEQYF. Written as DNA, the CDR3 is TGCAGTGCTAGAGACCCGGGGGGCCTCTACGAGCAGTACTTC. This chain uses TRBV20-1 with TRBJ2-7; a weak D match, TRBD2 (7 bases). Germline V CDR1 and CDR2: DFQATT, SNEGSKA (reference sequence). The CDR3 spans 14 residues. Trimming cost V 0 bases and J 3 bases, with 12 bases left between them.

The J gene is TRBJ2-5, the V gene TRBV7-9; D not resolved. The germline CDR1 and CDR2 sequences are SEHNR and FQNEAQ (reference sequence). V lost 10 bases to trimming and J lost 1 base, with 1 base between them. The CDR3 length is 9 residues. The CDR3 bases are TGTGCCACCCAAGAGACCCAGTACTTC. This encodes CATQETQYF.

The rearrangement links TRBV20-1 to TRBJ2-7, with TRBD2 identical over 9 bases. The junction had 10 bases not matched to a gene; V was cut back by 8 bases and J by 5 bases. CDR1 DFQATT and CDR2 SNEGSKA come from the germline V gene (reference sequence). This CDR3 has 13 amino acids. This CDR3 reads CSIMGLAGHEQYF. The CDR3 DNA reads as TGCAGTATCATGGGACTAGCAGGCCACGAGCAGTACTTC.

This clonotype has only a few counts. V is TRBV24-1 and J is TRBJ2-5; TRBD2 might be the D (5 bases). V gave up 3 bases and J gave up 5 bases, with 18 bases separating them. Germline lookup yields CDR1 KGHDR and CDR2 SFDVKD. This CDR3 has 16 amino acids. CDR3 in amino acids: CATSDRKGGQLETQYF. CDR3 in DNA: TGTGCCACCAGTGATAGAAAGGGCGGGCAATTGGAGACCCAGTACTTC.

The chain joins TRBV27 to TRBJ1-1; no clear D. CDR1 MNHEY and CDR2 SMNVEV come from the germline V gene (reference sequence). Trimming left V 0 bases short and J 5 bases short, with 10 bases between. There are 14 residues in the CDR3. The CDR3 sequence is CASSLSGMGTEAFF. The CDR3 nucleotides are TGTGCCAGCAGTTTATCGGGTATGGGGACTGAAGCTTTCTTT.

On this clonotype: Given a much more abundant clone one base away, this may be a read error. The chain is built from TRBV5-1 and TRBJ2-1, with 7 bases lining up with TRBD2. The CDR3 has 15 residues. The germline V gene encodes CDR1 SGHRS and CDR2 YFSETQ. CDR3 loop: CASSFDGRPYNERFF. The CDR3 nucleotides read TGCGCCAGCAGCTTTGACGGGAGGCCTTACAATGAGCGGTTCTTC. The variable domain in full, completed from reference TRBV5-1 and TRBJ2-1, reads KAGVTQTPRYLIKTRGQQVTLSCSPISGHRSVSWYQQTPGQGLQFLFEYFSETQRNKGNFPGRFSGRQFSNSRSEMNVSTLELGDSALYLCASSFDGRPYNERFFGPGTRLTVL.